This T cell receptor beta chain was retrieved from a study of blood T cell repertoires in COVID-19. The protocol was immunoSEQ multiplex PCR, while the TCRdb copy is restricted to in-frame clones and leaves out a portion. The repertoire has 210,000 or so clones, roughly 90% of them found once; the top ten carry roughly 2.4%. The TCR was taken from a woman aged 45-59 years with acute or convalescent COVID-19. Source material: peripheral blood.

The CDR3 protein is CASSVSTDTQYF. DNA for the CDR3: TGTGCCAGCAGCGTATCAACAGATACGCAGTATTTT. The genes are TRBV9 and TRBJ2-3; D ambiguous. Trimming took 1 base from V and 3 from J, leaving 3 bases between them. Germline CDR1 is SGDLS and CDR2 is YYNGEE. This CDR3 region has 12 residues.